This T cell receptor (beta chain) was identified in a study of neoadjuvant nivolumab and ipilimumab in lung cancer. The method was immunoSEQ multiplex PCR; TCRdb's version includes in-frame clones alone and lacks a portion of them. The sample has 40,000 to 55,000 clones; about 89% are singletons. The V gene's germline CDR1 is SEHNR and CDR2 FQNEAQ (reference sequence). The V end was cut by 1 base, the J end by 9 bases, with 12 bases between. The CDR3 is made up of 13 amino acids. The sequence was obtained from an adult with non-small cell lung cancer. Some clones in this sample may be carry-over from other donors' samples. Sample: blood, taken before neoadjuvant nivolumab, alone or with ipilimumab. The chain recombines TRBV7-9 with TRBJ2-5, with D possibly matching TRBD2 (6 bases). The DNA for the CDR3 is TGTGCCAGCAGCTTAGGGGGACTCGAGGCCCAGTACTTC. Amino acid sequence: CASSLGGLEAQYF.